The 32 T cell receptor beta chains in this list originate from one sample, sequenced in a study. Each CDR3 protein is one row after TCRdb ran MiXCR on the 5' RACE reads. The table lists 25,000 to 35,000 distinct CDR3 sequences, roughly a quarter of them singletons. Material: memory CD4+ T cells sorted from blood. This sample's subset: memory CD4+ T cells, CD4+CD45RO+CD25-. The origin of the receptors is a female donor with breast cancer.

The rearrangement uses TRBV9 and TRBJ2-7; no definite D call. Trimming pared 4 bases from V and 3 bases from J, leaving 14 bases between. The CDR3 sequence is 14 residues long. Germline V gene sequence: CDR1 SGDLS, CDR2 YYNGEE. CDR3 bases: TGTGCCAGCAGCCCACGGAGTTTGAGCTACGAGCAGTACTTC. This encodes CASSPRSLSYEQYF.

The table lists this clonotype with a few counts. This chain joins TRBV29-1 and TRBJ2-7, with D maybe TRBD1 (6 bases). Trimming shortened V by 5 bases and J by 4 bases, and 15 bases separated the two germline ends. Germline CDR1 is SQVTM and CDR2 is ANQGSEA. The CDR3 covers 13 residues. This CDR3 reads CSVPGQLQYEQYF. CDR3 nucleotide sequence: TGCAGCGTTCCTGGACAGCTACAATACGAGCAGTACTTC.

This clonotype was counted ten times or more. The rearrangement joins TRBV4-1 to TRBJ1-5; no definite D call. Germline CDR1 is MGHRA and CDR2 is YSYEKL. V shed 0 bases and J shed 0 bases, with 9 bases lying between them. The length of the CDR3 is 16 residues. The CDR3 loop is CASSQDPGDSNQPQHF. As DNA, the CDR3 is TGCGCCAGCAGCCAAGATCCCGGGGATAGCAATCAGCCCCAGCATTTT.

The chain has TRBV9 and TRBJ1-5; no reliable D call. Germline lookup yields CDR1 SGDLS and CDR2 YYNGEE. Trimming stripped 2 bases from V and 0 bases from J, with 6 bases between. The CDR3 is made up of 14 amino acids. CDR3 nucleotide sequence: TGTGCCAGCAGCGTCGACGGTAGCAATCAGCCCCAGCATTTT. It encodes CASSVDGSNQPQHF.

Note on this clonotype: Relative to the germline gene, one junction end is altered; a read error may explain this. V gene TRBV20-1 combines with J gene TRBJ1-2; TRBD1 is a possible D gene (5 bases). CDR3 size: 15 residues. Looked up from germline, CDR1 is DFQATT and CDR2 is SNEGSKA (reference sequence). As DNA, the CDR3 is TGCAGTACTAGCCCGGATGTCAGGGCTAACTATGGCTACACCTTC. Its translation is CSTSPDVRANYGYTF.

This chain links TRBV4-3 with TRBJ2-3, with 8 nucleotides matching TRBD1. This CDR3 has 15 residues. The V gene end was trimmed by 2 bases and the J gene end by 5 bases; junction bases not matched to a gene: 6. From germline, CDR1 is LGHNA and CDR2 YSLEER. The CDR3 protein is CASSQWTGRLDTQYF. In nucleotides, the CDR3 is TGCGCCAGCAGCCAATGGACAGGGCGGTTAGATACGCAGTATTTT.

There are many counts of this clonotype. This CDR3 reads CASSEPGQNTEAFF. DNA for the CDR3: TGTGCCAGCAGTGAACCGGGACAGAACACTGAAGCTTTCTTT. The rearrangement links TRBV25-1 to TRBJ1-1; D possibly corresponds to TRBD1 (6 bases). Per germline, CDR1 MGHDK and CDR2 SYGVNS. The CDR3 contains 14 residues. V was trimmed by 2 bases and J by 1 base, leaving 8 bases between them.

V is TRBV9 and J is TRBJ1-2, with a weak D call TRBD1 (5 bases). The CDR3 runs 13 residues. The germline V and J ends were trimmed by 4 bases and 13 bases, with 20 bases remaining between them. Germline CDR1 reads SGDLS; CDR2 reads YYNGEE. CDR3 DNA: TGTGCCAGCAGCTCGCGAATTACAGGAGGGAGCACCTTC. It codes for CASSSRITGGSTF.

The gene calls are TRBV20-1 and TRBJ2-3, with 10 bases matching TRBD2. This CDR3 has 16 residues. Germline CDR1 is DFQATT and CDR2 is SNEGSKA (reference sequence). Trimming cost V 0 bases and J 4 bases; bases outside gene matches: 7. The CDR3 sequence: CSARDGTSGVPDTQYF. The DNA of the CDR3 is TGCAGTGCTAGAGATGGAACTAGCGGGGTTCCAGATACGCAGTATTTT.

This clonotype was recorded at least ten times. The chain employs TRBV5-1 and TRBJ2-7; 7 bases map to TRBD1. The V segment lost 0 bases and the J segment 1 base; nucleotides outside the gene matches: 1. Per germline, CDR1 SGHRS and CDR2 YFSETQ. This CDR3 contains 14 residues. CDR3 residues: CASSLDRGSYEQYF. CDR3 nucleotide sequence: TGCGCCAGCAGCTTGGACAGGGGATCCTACGAGCAGTACTTC. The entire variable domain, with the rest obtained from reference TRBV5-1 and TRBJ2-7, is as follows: KAGVTQTPRYLIKTRGQQVTLSCSPISGHRSVSWYQQTPGQGLQFLFEYFSETQRNKGNFPGRFSGRQFSNSRSEMNVSTLELGDSALYLCASSLDRGSYEQYFGPGTRLTVT.

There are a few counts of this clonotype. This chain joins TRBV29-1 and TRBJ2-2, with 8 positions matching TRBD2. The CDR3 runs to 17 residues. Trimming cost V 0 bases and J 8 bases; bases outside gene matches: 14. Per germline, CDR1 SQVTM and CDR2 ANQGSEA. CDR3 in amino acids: CSVEEGAAGVLSGELFF. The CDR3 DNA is TGCAGCGTTGAAGAGGGAGCAGCGGGAGTTTTATCAGGGGAGCTGTTTTTT.

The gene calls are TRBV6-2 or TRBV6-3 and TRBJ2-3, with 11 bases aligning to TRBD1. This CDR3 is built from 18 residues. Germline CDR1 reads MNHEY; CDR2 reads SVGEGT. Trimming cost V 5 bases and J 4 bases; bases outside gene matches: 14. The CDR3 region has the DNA TGTGCCAGCAGTGGCGCGGACAGGGGGCCGGAGAGGGCAGATACGCAGTATTTT. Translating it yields CASSGADRGPERADTQYF.

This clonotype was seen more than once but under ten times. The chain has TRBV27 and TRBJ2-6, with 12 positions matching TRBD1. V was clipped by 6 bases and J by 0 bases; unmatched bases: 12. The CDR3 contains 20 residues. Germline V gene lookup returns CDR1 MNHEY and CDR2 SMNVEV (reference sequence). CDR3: CASSLLGTGGHNSGANVLTF. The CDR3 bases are TGTGCCAGCAGCCTACTCGGGACAGGGGGCCATAACTCTGGGGCCAACGTCCTGACTTTC.

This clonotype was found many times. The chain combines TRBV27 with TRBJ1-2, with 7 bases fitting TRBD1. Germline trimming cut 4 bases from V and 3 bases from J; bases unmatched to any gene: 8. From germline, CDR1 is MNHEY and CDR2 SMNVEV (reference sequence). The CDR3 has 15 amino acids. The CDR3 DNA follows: TGTGCCAGCAGTTCCACAGGGGTCCCCTACTATGGCTACACCTTC. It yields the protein CASSSTGVPYYGYTF.

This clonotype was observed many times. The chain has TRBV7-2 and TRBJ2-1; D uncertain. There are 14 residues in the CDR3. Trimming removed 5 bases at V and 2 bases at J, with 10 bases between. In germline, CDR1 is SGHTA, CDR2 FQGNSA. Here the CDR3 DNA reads TGTGCCAGCAGCGTAGAGTTCCCCTACAATGAGCAGTTCTTC. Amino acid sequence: CASSVEFPYNEQFF.

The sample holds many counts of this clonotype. CDR3 DNA: TGCAGTGCCCAGCTCGGCGGGGTGGTCGAGCAGTACTTC. Its translation is CSAQLGGVVEQYF. V gene TRBV20-1 combines with J gene TRBJ2-7; D might be TRBD2 (6 bases). From germline, CDR1 is DFQATT and CDR2 SNEGSKA (reference sequence). The CDR3 sequence is 13 residues long. The V end lost 6 bases, the J end lost 6 bases, and 18 bases lay between the germline ends.

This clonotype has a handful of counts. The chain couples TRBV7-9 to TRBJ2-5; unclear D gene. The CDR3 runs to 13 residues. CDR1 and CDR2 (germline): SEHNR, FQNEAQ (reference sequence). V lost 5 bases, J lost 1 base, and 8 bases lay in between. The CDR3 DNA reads TGTGCCAGCAGCCTGTCCAGCCAAGAGACCCAGTACTTC. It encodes CASSLSSQETQYF.

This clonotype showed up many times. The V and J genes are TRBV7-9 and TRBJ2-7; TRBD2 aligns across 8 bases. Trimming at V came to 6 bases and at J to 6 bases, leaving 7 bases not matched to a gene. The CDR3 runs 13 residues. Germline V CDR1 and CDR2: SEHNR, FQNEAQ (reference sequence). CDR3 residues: CASRPPSGPEQYF. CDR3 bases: TGTGCCAGCAGGCCGCCTAGCGGGCCCGAGCAGTACTTC.

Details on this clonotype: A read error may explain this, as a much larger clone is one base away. The CDR3 here is CASSLLDLYEQYF. The CDR3 nucleotides are TGTGCCAGCAGCCTCCTAGACCTCTACGAGCAGTACTTC. V and J are TRBV5-6 and TRBJ2-7; the D is unclear. V was trimmed by 4 bases and J by 3 bases, leaving 11 bases between them. Germline V gene lookup returns CDR1 SGHDT and CDR2 YYEEEE. This CDR3 comprises 13 residues.

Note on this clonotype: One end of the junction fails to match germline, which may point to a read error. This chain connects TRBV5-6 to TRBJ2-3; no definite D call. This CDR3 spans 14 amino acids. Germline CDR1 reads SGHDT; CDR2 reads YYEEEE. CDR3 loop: CASSLGGHTDTQYF. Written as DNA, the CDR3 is TGTGCCAGCAGCTTGGGGGGTCACACAGATACACAGTATTTT.

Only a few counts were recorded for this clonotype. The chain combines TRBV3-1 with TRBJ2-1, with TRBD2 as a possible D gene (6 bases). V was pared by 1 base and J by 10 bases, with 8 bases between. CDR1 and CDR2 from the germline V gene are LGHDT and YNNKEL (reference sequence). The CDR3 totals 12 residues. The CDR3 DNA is TGTGCCAGCAGCCAAGGACTAGTCGAGCAGTTCTTC. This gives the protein CASSQGLVEQFF.

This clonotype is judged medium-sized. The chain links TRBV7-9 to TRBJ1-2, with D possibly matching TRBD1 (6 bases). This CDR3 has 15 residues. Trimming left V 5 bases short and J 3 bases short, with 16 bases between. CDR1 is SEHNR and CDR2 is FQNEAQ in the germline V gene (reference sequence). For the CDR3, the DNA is TGTGCCAGCAGCCCACAGGGACTATCTGACTATGGCTACACCTTC. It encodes CASSPQGLSDYGYTF.

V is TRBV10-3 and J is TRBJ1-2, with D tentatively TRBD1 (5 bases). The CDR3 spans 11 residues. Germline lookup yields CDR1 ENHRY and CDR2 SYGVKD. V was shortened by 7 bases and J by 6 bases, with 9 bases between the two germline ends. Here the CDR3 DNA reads TGTGCCATCACAGGGCTGCATGGCTACACCTTC. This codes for CAITGLHGYTF.

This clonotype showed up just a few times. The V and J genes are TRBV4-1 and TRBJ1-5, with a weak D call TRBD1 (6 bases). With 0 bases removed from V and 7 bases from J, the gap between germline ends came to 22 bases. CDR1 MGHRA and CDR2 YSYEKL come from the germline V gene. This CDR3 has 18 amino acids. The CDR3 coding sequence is TGCGCCAGCAGCCAAGACTCGGACAGTCGGGGCTACGGGCAGCCCCAGCATTTT. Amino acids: CASSQDSDSRGYGQPQHF.

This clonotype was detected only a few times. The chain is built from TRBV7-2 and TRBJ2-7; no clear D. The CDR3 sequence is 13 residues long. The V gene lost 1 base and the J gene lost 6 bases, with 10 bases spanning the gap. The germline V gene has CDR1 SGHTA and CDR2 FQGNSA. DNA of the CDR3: TGTGCCAGCAGCTTAGGGAATAGGGCCGAGCAGTACTTC. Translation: CASSLGNRAEQYF.

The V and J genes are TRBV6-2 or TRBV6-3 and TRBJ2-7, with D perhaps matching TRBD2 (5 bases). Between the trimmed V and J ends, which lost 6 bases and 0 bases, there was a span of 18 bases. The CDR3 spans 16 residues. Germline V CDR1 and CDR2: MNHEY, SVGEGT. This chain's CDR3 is CASRAAERGSSYEQYF. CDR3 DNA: TGTGCCAGCAGGGCGGCGGAACGGGGAAGCTCCTACGAGCAGTACTTC.

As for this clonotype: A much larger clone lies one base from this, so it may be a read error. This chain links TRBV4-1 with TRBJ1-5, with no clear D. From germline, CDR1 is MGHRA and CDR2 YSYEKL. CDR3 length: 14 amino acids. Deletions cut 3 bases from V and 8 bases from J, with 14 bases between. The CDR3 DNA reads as TGCGCCAGCAGCCAGGAGCACGGGGTGGAGCCCCAGCATTTT. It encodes CASSQEHGVEPQHF.

The CDR3 sequence: CASSNLAKNIQYF. The DNA of the CDR3 is TGCGCCAGCAGTAACTTAGCCAAAAACATTCAGTACTTC. This rearrangement joins TRBV5-1 to TRBJ2-4; D ambiguous. Germline V gives CDR1 SGHRS, CDR2 YFSETQ. Deletions cut 5 bases from V and 0 bases from J, with 6 bases between. CDR3 length: 13 amino acids.

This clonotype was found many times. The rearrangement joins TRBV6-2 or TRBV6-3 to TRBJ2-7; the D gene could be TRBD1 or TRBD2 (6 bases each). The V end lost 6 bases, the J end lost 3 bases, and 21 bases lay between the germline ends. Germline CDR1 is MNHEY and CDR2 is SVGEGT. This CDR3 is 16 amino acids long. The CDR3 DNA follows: TGTGCCAGCAGGAACAGGGCTAGCGTTCGCCTCTACGAGCAGTACTTC. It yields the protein CASRNRASVRLYEQYF.

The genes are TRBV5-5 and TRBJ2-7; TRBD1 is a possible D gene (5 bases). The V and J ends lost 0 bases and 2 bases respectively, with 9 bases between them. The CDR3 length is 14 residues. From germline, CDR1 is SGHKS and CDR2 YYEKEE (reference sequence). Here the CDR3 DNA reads TGTGCCAGCAGCTTGGTCAAGACAGCCTACGAGCAGTACTTC. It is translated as CASSLVKTAYEQYF.

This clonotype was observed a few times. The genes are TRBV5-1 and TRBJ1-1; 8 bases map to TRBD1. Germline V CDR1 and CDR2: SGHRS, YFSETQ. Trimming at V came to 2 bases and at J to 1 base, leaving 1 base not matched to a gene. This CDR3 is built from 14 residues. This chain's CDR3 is CASSFGQGNTEAFF. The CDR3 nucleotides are TGCGCCAGCAGCTTCGGACAGGGGAACACTGAAGCTTTCTTT.

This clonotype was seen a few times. CDR3 sequence (DNA): TGTGCCAGCAGTCCCCAAGGGCAGCCCCAGCATTTT. It codes for CASSPQGQPQHF. The chain employs TRBV5-4 and TRBJ1-5, with D unresolved. Trimming removed 5 bases from V and 7 bases from J, with 10 bases in between. This CDR3 region has 12 residues. Germline CDR1 reads SGHNT; CDR2 reads YYREEE (reference sequence).